This T cell receptor beta chain was recorded in a study of blood T cell repertoires in COVID-19. Turning to the study itself: The study drew acute and convalescent COVID-19 samples from the United States, Italy and Spain.

Per the original methods: Reference gene primer amplification yielded estimated nucleated cell counts. Libraries were prepared by immunoSEQ multiplex PCR; TCRdb keeps only in-frame clonotypes and omits some of them. That table supplies the V and J calls and clone size; D and trimming were determined from the DNA. The table records about 200,000 clones, about 86% of them present only once. Those who participated ranged in age from roughly 18 to 89 years and resided in 20 to 30 US areas. Participant-reported clinical history was the basis for cohort assignment. V shed 3 bases, J shed 9 bases, and the junction held 20 bases outside the gene matches. Germline CDR1 is SGDLS and CDR2 is YYNGEE. This CDR3 comprises 18 residues.

What was sequenced was PBMCs or T cells enriched from blood (not recorded which). The clonotype comes from a woman between 35 and 50 years old with acute COVID-19. The chain has TRBV9 and TRBJ2-1; 8 nucleotides align to TRBD1. CDR3 loop: CASSDSRGRPVGTGEQFF. The CDR3 nucleotides are TGTGCCAGCAGCGATAGCAGGGGGCGCCCCGTTGGTACGGGTGAGCAGTTCTTC. Drawing the rest from reference TRBV9 and TRBJ2-1, the complete variable domain is DSGVTQTPKHLITATGQRVTLRCSPRSGDLSVYWYQQSLDQGLQFLIQYYNGEERAKGNILERFSAQQFPDLHSELNLSSLELGDSALYFCASSDSRGRPVGTGEQFFGPGTRLTVL.